This T cell receptor beta chain was sequenced for a study of cytomegalovirus exposure and HLA in healthy donors. The PCR employed 60 Vbeta primers together with 13 Jbeta primers. TCRdb's copy holds only in-frame clones and misses some; the assay was immunoSEQ multiplex PCR. The sample has about 67,000 clones; roughly 76% are singletons. Germline values: CDR1 SNHLY, CDR2 FYNNEI. The CDR3 covers 16 residues. V lost 3 bases, J lost 5 bases, and 9 bases stayed unmatched. The gene calls are TRBV2 and TRBJ2-1; 8 bases are shared with TRBD1. The sequenced material came from PBMCs. The receptor's source is a man aged 60 to 75 in good health and CMV-seropositive. The CDR3, as DNA: TGTGCCAGCAGTGATCCCCGGACAGGGACCCACAATGAGCAGTTCTTC. It yields the protein CASSDPRTGTHNEQFF.